This TCR beta chain was captured in a study of shared clonotypes between healthy human individuals. CD45RO-negative cells were positively selected for CCR7, leaving out terminally differentiated effector memory CD45RA+ cells. The assay was immunoSEQ multiplex PCR, and TCRdb's table has in-frame clones only and misses some. The table has about 680,000 clones, 92% seen once. The CDR3 has 15 amino acids. CDR1 and CDR2 (germline): MGHRA, YSYEKL. The V end was cut by 4 bases, the J end by 4 bases, with 16 bases between. Sequences were obtained from naive CD8+ T cells sorted from blood. The chain combines TRBV4-1 with TRBJ2-5, with D possibly being TRBD1 (5 bases). This sequence was found in a man aged 25 to 40 in good health. The CDR3 bases are TGCGCCAGCAGCCCTTCCCAGGGCGGTGGAGAGACCCAGTACTTC. Its protein is CASSPSQGGGETQYF.